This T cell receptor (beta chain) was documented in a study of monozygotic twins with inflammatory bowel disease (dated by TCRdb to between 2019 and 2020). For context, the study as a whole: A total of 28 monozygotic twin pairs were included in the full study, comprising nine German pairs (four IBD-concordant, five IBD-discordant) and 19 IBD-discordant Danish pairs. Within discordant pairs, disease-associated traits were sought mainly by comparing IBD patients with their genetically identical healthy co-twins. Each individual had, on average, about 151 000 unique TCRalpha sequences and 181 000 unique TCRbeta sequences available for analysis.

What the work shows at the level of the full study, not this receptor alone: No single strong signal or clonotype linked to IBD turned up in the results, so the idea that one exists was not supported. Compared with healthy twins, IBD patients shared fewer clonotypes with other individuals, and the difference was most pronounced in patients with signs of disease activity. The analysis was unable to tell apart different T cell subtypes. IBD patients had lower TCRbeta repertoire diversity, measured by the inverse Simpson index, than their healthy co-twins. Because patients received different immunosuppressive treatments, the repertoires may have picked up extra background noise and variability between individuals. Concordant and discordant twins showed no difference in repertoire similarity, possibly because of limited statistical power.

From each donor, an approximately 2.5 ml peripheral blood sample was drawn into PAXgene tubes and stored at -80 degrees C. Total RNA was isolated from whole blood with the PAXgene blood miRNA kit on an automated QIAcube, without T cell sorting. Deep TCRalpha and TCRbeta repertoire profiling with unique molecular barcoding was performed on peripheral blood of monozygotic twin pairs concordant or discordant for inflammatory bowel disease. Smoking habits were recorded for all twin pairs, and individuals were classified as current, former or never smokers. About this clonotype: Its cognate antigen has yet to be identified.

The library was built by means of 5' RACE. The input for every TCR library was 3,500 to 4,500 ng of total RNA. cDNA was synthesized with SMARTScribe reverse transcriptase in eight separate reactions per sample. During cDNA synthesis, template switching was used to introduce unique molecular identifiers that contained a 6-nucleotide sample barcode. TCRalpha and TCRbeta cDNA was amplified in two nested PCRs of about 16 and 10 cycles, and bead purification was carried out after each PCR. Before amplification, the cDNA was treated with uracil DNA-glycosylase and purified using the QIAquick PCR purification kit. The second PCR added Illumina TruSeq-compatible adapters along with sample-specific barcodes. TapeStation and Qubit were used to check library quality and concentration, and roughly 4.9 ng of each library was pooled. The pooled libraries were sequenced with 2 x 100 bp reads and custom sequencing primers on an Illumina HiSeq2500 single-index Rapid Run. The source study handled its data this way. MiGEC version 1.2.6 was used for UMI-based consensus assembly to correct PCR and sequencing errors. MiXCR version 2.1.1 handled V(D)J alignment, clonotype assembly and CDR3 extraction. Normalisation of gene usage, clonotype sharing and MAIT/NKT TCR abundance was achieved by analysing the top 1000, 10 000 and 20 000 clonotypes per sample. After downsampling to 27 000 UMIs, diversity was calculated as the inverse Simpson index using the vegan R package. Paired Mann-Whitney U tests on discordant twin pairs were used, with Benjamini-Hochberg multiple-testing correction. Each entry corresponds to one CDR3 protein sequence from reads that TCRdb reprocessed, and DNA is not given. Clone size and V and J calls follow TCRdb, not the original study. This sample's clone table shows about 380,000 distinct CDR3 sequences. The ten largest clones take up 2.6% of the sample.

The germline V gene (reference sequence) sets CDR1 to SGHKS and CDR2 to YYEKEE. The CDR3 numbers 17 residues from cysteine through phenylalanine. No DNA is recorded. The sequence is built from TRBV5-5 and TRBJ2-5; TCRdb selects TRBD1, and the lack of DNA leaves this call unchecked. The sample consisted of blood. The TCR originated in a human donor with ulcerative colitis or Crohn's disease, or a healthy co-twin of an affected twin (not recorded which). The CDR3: CASSFLPLRGAQETQYF.